This T cell receptor beta chain emerged from a study of early T cells in non-severe SARS-CoV-2 infection. The wider study: It was bulk RNA from unsorted whole blood that was sequenced, and the chains were unpaired. Findings and caveats of the study: Matching against VDJdb likely underestimated virus-specific expansions, favoring anti-spike CD8.

Unique molecular identifiers (one per individual cDNA molecule) were attached. TCRdb re-called the 5' RACE reads with MiXCR, one entry per CDR3 protein. This table holds around 56,000 distinct CDR3 sequences, 13% found once. This clonotype has more than one count but fewer than ten. Its specificity is not known. Trimming took 7 bases from V and 9 from J; bases not matched to a gene: 8. This CDR3 contains 11 residues. Germline V gene lookup returns CDR1 SQVTM and CDR2 ANQGSEA. The specimen was whole blood, collected at baseline. The chain combines TRBV29-1 with TRBJ2-5, with 7 bases that match TRBD1. This sequence originates from an adult who was a healthcare worker with PCR-confirmed SARS-CoV-2 infection or an uninfected control (not recorded which). The CDR3 nucleotides are TGCAGCGCCACGACAGGGATCCCCCAGTACTTC. This translates into CSATTGIPQYF.